This T cell receptor (beta chain) was captured in a study of blood T cell repertoires in COVID-19. V was clipped by 6 bases and J by 4 bases; unmatched bases: 11. The germline CDR1 and CDR2 sequences are SQVTM and ANQGSEA. The CDR3 spans 15 residues. This clone was found once. Original handling: Quantification of nucleated cells was approximated via reference gene primer amplification. Here immunoSEQ multiplex PCR was the method, and the copy in TCRdb shows in-frame clones only, minus some. For V, J and clone size, that table is used; D and trimming come from the DNA. The repertoire holds 200,000 to 300,000 clones, with 82% as singletons.

The sequenced sample was peripheral blood. The chain links TRBV29-1 to TRBJ2-2; 7 bases align to TRBD1. This TCR was recovered from a woman aged 55-70 years with active or convalescent COVID-19. For the CDR3, the DNA is TGCAGCGTCGGATACAGGGGAAGGGGCACCGGGGAGCTGTTTTTT. Protein sequence: CSVGYRGRGTGELFF.